The T cell receptor beta chain described here comes from a study of T-cell memory formation after mild COVID-19. Looking at the study overall: The two donors had largely donor-specific TCR clusters.

The CDR3 covers 15 residues. The trim removed 1 base at V and 4 bases at J, leaving 6 bases unmatched. Germline CDR1 SGHRS, CDR2 YFSETQ. Study results and limitations: Mainly CM and EM harbored the contracting CD4+ clones; mainly EMRA harbored the CD8+ ones. The authors did not confirm SARS-CoV-2 specificity of second-wave clones peaking day 37. There were some responding clones in pre-infection memory, which suggested that cross-reactive memory had joined.

From the 5' RACE reads, TCRdb called clonotypes with MiXCR, one entry per CDR3 protein. The sample consists of around 400,000 distinct CDR3 sequences, 24% of them appearing once. This clonotype was observed a handful of times. Its antigen is not identified. The V and J genes are TRBV5-1 and TRBJ1-1, with TRBD1 matching 8 bases. Sequencing was carried out using PBMCs or a T cell subset sorted from them (not recorded which). The source of this sequence is an adult woman who had mild COVID-19 (a few samples of this study predate the infection). Cell type and time point are not known. This CDR3 reads CASSLTTGAGTEAFF. The CDR3 DNA reads as TGCGCCAGCAGCTTGACGACAGGGGCGGGCACTGAAGCTTTCTTT. The complete variable domain, with remaining parts taken from reference TRBV5-1 and TRBJ1-1, reads KAGVTQTPRYLIKTRGQQVTLSCSPISGHRSVSWYQQTPGQGLQFLFEYFSETQRNKGNFPGRFSGRQFSNSRSEMNVSTLELGDSALYLCASSLTTGAGTEAFFGQGTRLTVV.